This T cell receptor beta chain was recorded in a study of control samples from healthy donors and cancer patients. Generated by immunoSEQ multiplex PCR, the TCRdb table keeps only in-frame clones and is missing some. The table lists 73,000 or so clones, approximately 84% of them singletons. The trim removed 8 bases at V and 3 bases at J, leaving 10 bases unmatched. CDR3 size: 15 residues. Germline V gene lookup returns CDR1 SNHLY and CDR2 FYNNEI. The genes are TRBV2 and TRBJ2-5; TRBD1 matches 9 bases. This sequence was found in a woman aged 45-60 years in good health. The sample was blood. The CDR3 is CASPGRDRVEETQYF. Here the CDR3 DNA reads TGTGCCAGCCCGGGCCGGGACAGGGTGGAAGAGACCCAGTACTTC.